One and the same sample provided the 20 T cell receptor beta chains below, sequenced in a study of blood T cells in healthy people across ages. Primed by a sample-barcoded 5' primer and a J-beta primer mix, a second PCR proceeded for about 6 to 12 cycles. TCRdb independently ran MiXCR on the 5' RACE reads; one entry per CDR3 protein. Here the sample spans 1.5 million or so distinct CDR3 sequences, approximately 43% being singletons. The sequencing sample was made of blood. Receptors originate from a woman aged 18-30 years in good health.

This chain uses TRBV4-1 with TRBJ1-1; the D gene is possibly TRBD1 (6 bases). V was trimmed by 0 bases and J by 5 bases, leaving 13 bases between them. The CDR3 consists of 15 residues. CDR1 and CDR2 (germline): MGHRA, YSYEKL. CDR3 coding DNA: TGCGCCAGCAGCCAAGAACTTACAGGGACTACTGAAGCTTTCTTT. Translated, it gives CASSQELTGTTEAFF.

This chain uses TRBV10-3 with TRBJ1-1; D uncertain. The CDR3 is 13 amino acids. Per germline, CDR1 ENHRY and CDR2 SYGVKD. Trimming removed 3 bases from V and 5 bases from J, with 10 bases in between. CDR3 DNA: TGTGCCATCAGTGACATCGTGATAACTGAAGCTTTCTTT. Its translation: CAISDIVITEAFF.

This chain links TRBV7-2 with TRBJ1-2; D gene unclear. The ends were cut back, 2 bases at V and 2 bases at J, with 9 bases in the middle. CDR1 and CDR2 from the germline V gene are SGHTA and FQGNSA. This CDR3 comprises 14 residues. CDR3 amino acids: CASSLLLQNYGYTF. The CDR3 DNA sequence: TGTGCCAGCAGCTTACTCCTCCAAAACTATGGCTACACCTTC. Based on the CDR3 plus reference TRBV7-2 and TRBJ1-2, the full variable domain is GAGVSQSPSNKVTEKGKDVELRCDPISGHTALYWYRQSLGQGLEFLIYFQGNSAPDKSGLPSDRFSAERTGGSVSTLTIQRTQQEDSAVYLCASSLLLQNYGYTFGSGTRLTVV.

This clonotype was counted at least ten times. The chain carries TRBV4-3 and TRBJ1-5; D unclear. Looked up from germline, CDR1 is LGHNA and CDR2 is YSLEER. The V end was cut by 0 bases, the J end by 7 bases, with 10 bases between. CDR3 length equals 14 residues. The CDR3 protein is CASSQELTGQPQHF. The CDR3 bases are TGCGCCAGCAGCCAAGAACTGACCGGACAGCCCCAGCATTTT.

This clonotype was seen at least ten times. The chain is built from TRBV9 and TRBJ2-7; D not resolved. The V and J ends lost 0 bases and 2 bases respectively, with 6 bases between them. The germline CDR1 and CDR2 sequences are SGDLS and YYNGEE. CDR3 size: 13 residues. CDR3 loop: CASSVDSPYEQYF. CDR3 nucleotide sequence: TGTGCCAGCAGCGTAGATTCCCCCTACGAGCAGTACTTC.

The V call is TRBV14, the J call TRBJ2-1, with 8 bases lining up with TRBD2. CDR3 length: 16 amino acids. The V gene end was trimmed by 0 bases and the J gene end by 1 base; junction bases not matched to a gene: 2. Germline CDR1 reads SGHDN; CDR2 reads FVKESK. Here the CDR3 DNA reads TGTGCCAGCAGCCAAGATATAGCGGGGTCCTACAATGAGCAGTTCTTC. Translation: CASSQDIAGSYNEQFF.

This clonotype showed up just a few times. V and J are TRBV5-1 and TRBJ2-1; TRBD1 might be the D (6 bases). V lost 2 bases and J lost 7, with 10 bases in between. The CDR3 has 13 residues. Germline CDR1 and CDR2: SGHRS and YFSETQ. CDR3 nucleotides: TGCGCCAGCAGCTTACAACAGGGAAATGAGCAGTTCTTC. It is translated as CASSLQQGNEQFF.

V and J are TRBV7-2 and TRBJ2-3; 8 nucleotides align to TRBD2. Per germline, CDR1 SGHTA and CDR2 FQGNSA. The CDR3 spans 17 residues. Trimming removed 0 bases from V and 1 base from J; junction bases left unmatched: 6. The CDR3 loop reads CASSLAASGRGTDTQYF. CDR3 in DNA: TGTGCCAGCAGCTTAGCCGCTAGCGGGCGGGGCACAGATACGCAGTATTTT. Drawing the rest from reference TRBV7-2 and TRBJ2-3, the complete variable domain is GAGVSQSPSNKVTEKGKDVELRCDPISGHTALYWYRQSLGQGLEFLIYFQGNSAPDKSGLPSDRFSAERTGGSVSTLTIQRTQQEDSAVYLCASSLAASGRGTDTQYFGPGTRLTVL.

The rearrangement joins TRBV12-3 or TRBV12-4 to TRBJ2-1, with D perhaps given as TRBD1 or TRBD2 (5 bases each). This CDR3 has 13 residues. The ends were cut back, 6 bases at V and 10 bases at J, with 16 bases in the middle. CDR3 coding DNA: TGTGCCAGCAGGACGGGGCTGGGACCAGAGCAGTTCTTC. Translating gives CASRTGLGPEQFF.

The chain carries TRBV7-2 and TRBJ2-2, with D uncertain. The CDR3 loop spans 16 amino acids. Between the trimmed V and J ends, which lost 2 bases and 1 base, there was a span of 11 bases. Germline CDR1 is SGHTA and CDR2 is FQGNSA. The CDR3 bases are TGTGCCAGCAGCTTAATTAAGAACTTGAACACCGGGGAGCTGTTTTTT. This codes for CASSLIKNLNTGELFF. Full variable domain (outside the CDR3, taken from reference TRBV7-2 and TRBJ2-2): GAGVSQSPSNKVTEKGKDVELRCDPISGHTALYWYRQSLGQGLEFLIYFQGNSAPDKSGLPSDRFSAERTGGSVSTLTIQRTQQEDSAVYLCASSLIKNLNTGELFFGEGSRLTVL.

V is TRBV7-2 and J is TRBJ2-1, with 7 positions matching TRBD2. The J call is in doubt because the DNA end fits TRBJ2-7 better. The V gene's germline CDR1 is SGHTA and CDR2 FQGNSA. This CDR3 contains 15 residues. This CDR3 reads CASSSLASGAYEQYF. In DNA form, the CDR3 reads TGTGCCAGCAGCTCTCTGGCTAGCGGAGCATACGAGCAGTACTTC.

The genes are TRBV6-1 and TRBJ2-3; D possibly corresponds to TRBD1 (6 bases). Germline CDR1 and CDR2: MNHNS and SASEGT. The CDR3 has 14 residues. V was clipped by 4 bases and J by 5 bases, with 13 bases between them. CDR3 amino acids: CASSGGPARDTQYF. Here the CDR3 DNA reads TGTGCCAGCAGTGGGGGGCCAGCAAGAGATACGCAGTATTTT.

The sample holds a few counts of this clonotype. The chain is built from TRBV5-5 and TRBJ1-1, with 7 bases lining up with TRBD1. The CDR3 length is 14 residues. After removal of 1 base from V and 3 bases from J, the junction contained 3 bases not matched to a gene. Per germline, CDR1 SGHKS and CDR2 YYEKEE (reference sequence). The CDR3 DNA is TGTGCCAGCAGCTTGATCACAGGGGACACTGAAGCTTTCTTT. Its protein product is CASSLITGDTEAFF.

V usage is TRBV6-6 and J usage is TRBJ2-1, with D tentatively TRBD2 (6 bases). This CDR3 region has 17 residues. CDR1 and CDR2 (germline): MNHNY, SVGAGI (reference sequence). Deletions cut 10 bases from V and 7 bases from J, with 29 bases between. CDR3 coding DNA: TGTGCCACGGGGCAGACTTTGCTAGCGTTGGCTCGGAATGAGCAGTTCTTC. This codes for CATGQTLLALARNEQFF.

This clonotype was picked up a small number of times. The chain is built from TRBV4-1 and TRBJ1-4; D not certain. Germline values: CDR1 MGHRA, CDR2 YSYEKL. Trimming shortened V by 1 base and J by 10 bases, and 19 bases separated the two germline ends. CDR3 length: 16 amino acids. The CDR3, as DNA: TGCGCCAGCAGCCAAGGCGAAGCCCAGTTAATGGGAAAACTGTTTTTT. This translates into CASSQGEAQLMGKLFF.

The V and J genes are TRBV20-1 and TRBJ1-5; perhaps TRBD1 as D (5 bases). The CDR3 loop spans 13 amino acids. Trimming removed 2 bases at V and 5 bases at J, with 10 bases between. Per germline, CDR1 DFQATT and CDR2 SNEGSKA (reference sequence). As DNA, the CDR3 is TGCAGTGCTAGAAGGGACTTCTATCAGCCCCAGCATTTT. The encoded protein is CSARRDFYQPQHF.

A few counts support this clonotype. The J gene is TRBJ1-4, the V gene TRBV7-9, with 11 bases identical to TRBD1. Looked up from germline, CDR1 is SEHNR and CDR2 is FQNEAQ (reference sequence). CDR3 length: 14 residues. V gave up 8 bases and J gave up 9 bases; unmatched junction bases: 8. This CDR3 reads CASALGQGAKKLFF. CDR3 DNA: TGTGCCAGCGCCTTAGGACAGGGGGCGAAAAAACTGTTTTTT.

This clonotype has just a few counts. V gene TRBV27 combines with J gene TRBJ2-5, with a tentative D call TRBD1 (6 bases). Trimming removed 6 bases from V and 2 bases from J, with 13 bases in between. The CDR3 runs 14 residues. The V gene's germline CDR1 is MNHEY and CDR2 SMNVEV (reference sequence). The CDR3 DNA reads as TGTGCCAGCAGGCGGACAGCCTTACAAGAGACCCAGTACTTC. Protein: CASRRTALQETQYF.

This clonotype was seen more than once but under ten times. V usage is TRBV29-1 and J usage is TRBJ2-7; no reliable D call. Trimming took 2 bases from V and 2 from J, leaving 10 bases between them. Germline assignment: CDR1 SQVTM and CDR2 ANQGSEA. The CDR3 has 13 residues. In DNA form, the CDR3 reads TGCAGCGTTGAAAAGGCCGATACCTACGAGCAGTACTTC. Amino acids: CSVEKADTYEQYF.

This clonotype was observed a handful of times. V and J are TRBV6-1 and TRBJ1-5; D unclear. Per germline, CDR1 MNHNS and CDR2 SASEGT. Trimming shortened V by 3 bases and J by 3 bases, and 6 bases separated the two germline ends. The CDR3 is 13 amino acids. The CDR3 reads CASSEGINQPQHF. The CDR3 DNA reads as TGTGCCAGCAGTGAGGGGATCAATCAGCCCCAGCATTTT.